This is a list of T cell receptor beta chains from one sample in a study of T cells in Graves' hyperthyroidism and ophthalmopathy. TCRdb ran MiXCR on the multiplex PCR reads and lists one entry per CDR3 protein. Among about 350,000 distinct CDR3 sequences listed, around 18% were seen once. The sample consisted of blood. The receptors were gathered from a woman in her thirties or forties with Graves' ophthalmopathy. Both conserved end residues are part of each CDR3. D genes are given only for firm matches. Rows give clone size only sometimes, using once, few, many, or a class for an expanded clone.

v_gene	j_gene	abundance	d_gene	CDR3aa	CDR3nt
TRBV29-1	TRBJ1-3	many	.	CSARPDGNTIYF	TGCAGCGCCCGTCCAGATGGAAACACCATATATTTT
TRBV6-2/TRBV6-3	TRBJ2-7	many	.	CASSYAGISYEQYF	TGTGCCAGCAGTTATGCGGGAATTTCCTACGAGCAGTACTTC
TRBV30	TRBJ1-1	many	.	CAWRVGGRTEAFF	TGTGCCTGGAGGGTAGGGGGACGAACTGAAGCTTTCTTT
TRBV6-2/TRBV6-3	TRBJ2-7	.	TRBD1	CAITMDRGYEQYF	TGTGCCATCACCATGGACAGGGGCTACGAGCAGTACTTC
TRBV6-5	TRBJ1-3	many	.	CASGLRFAAGNTIYF	TGTGCCAGCGGACTCAGGTTTGCCGCTGGAAACACCATATATTTT
TRBV30	TRBJ1-1	many	.	CAVISPTGAEAFF	TGTGCCGTCATCTCCCCTACAGGAGCTGAAGCTTTCTTT
TRBV12-3/TRBV12-4	TRBJ2-2	once	TRBD1	CASSDRAAGELFF	TGTGCCAGCAGTGACAGGGCCGCCGGGGAGCTGTTTTTT
TRBV14	TRBJ1-5	many	.	CASSQGGEQPQHF	TGTGCCAGCAGCCAAGGCGGGGAACAGCCCCAGCATTTT
TRBV6-5	TRBJ1-2	many	.	CASSYMSNDGYTF	TGTGCCAGCAGTTACATGAGCAATGATGGCTACACCTTC
TRBV27	TRBJ2-2	.	.	CASSSRTEDTGELFF	TGTGCCAGCAGTTCCCGGACTGAAGACACCGGGGAGCTGTTTTTT
TRBV28	TRBJ2-7	.	TRBD2	CASSFGSGAAYEQYF	TGTGCCAGCAGTTTTGGTAGCGGGGCCGCCTACGAGCAGTACTTC
TRBV28	TRBJ2-7	many	TRBD2	CASSRLAFTYEQYF	TGTGCCAGCAGCCGACTAGCGTTTACCTACGAGCAGTACTTC
TRBV15	TRBJ2-5	many	.	CATSRRYQETQYF	TGTGCCACCAGCCGGAGGTACCAAGAGACCCAGTACTTC
TRBV20-1	TRBJ1-1	.	.	CSARVDGRNTEAFF	TGCAGTGCTAGAGTTGACGGCAGGAACACTGAAGCTTTCTTT
TRBV28	TRBJ1-1	many	.	CASSLSRAGAEAFF	TGTGCCAGCAGTTTATCCCGGGCCGGCGCTGAAGCTTTCTTT
TRBV27	TRBJ2-2	many	TRBD2	CASSLASGRAANTGELFF	TGTGCCAGCAGTCTGGCTAGCGGGAGGGCGGCGAACACCGGGGAGCTGTTTTTT
TRBV6-5	TRBJ1-5	many	.	CASIGTGGSGPQHF	TGTGCCAGCATCGGAACGGGGGGTAGTGGACCCCAGCATTTT
TRBV6-6	TRBJ2-7	many	TRBD2	CASSLAGKTLQFYEQYF	TGTGCCAGCAGTTTAGCGGGTAAAACGCTACAATTCTACGAGCAGTACTTC